Shown below are 4 T cell receptor beta chains from a single sample sequenced in a study of blood T cell repertoires in COVID-19. This table comes from immunoSEQ multiplex PCR, and its TCRdb copy is limited to in-frame clones, with some not included. The sample carries some 150,000 clones, approximately 79% recorded once. The sequencing input was PBMCs or T cells enriched from blood (not recorded which). All receptors derive from a woman aged 50 to 60 who had recovered from COVID-19.

This sequence joins TRBV10-2 and TRBJ1-5; tentative D call: TRBD1 (5 bases). The CDR3 runs to 14 residues. V shed 7 bases and J shed 2 bases, with 12 bases lying between them. CDR1 WSHSY and CDR2 SAAADI come from the germline V gene. CDR3 bases: TGCGCCAGCAACGAGTGGGGGGGCAATCAGCCCCAGCATTTT. Translated: CASNEWGGNQPQHF.

The chain recombines TRBV19 with TRBJ2-2; tentatively, D is TRBD1 (5 bases). The CDR3 is made up of 14 amino acids. Trimming left V 3 bases short and J 3 bases short, with 8 bases between. Germline CDR1 LNHDA, CDR2 SQIVND (reference sequence). CDR3 coding DNA: TGTGCCAGTAGTATTTTAGGGGACACCGGGGAGCTGTTTTTT. Translation: CASSILGDTGELFF.

This clone was recorded once. The chain is built from TRBV13 and TRBJ1-1; D unresolved. The CDR3 length is 13 residues. Trimming left V 3 bases short and J 9 bases short, with 14 bases between. Germline lookup yields CDR1 PRHDT and CDR2 FYEKMQ (reference sequence). The CDR3: CASSLQSRLQAFF. In DNA form, the CDR3 reads TGTGCCAGCAGCTTGCAGTCCAGACTCCAAGCTTTCTTT.

This chain joins TRBV5-6 and TRBJ1-3; a weak D match, TRBD1 (5 bases). This CDR3 has 15 amino acids. The V gene lost 6 bases and the J gene lost 7 bases, with 20 bases spanning the gap. Germline lookup yields CDR1 SGHDT and CDR2 YYEEEE. CDR3 nucleotides: TGTGCCAGCACCCTCGGCGCAGGGCCCGGGAACACCATATATTTT. Translating gives CASTLGAGPGNTIYF.